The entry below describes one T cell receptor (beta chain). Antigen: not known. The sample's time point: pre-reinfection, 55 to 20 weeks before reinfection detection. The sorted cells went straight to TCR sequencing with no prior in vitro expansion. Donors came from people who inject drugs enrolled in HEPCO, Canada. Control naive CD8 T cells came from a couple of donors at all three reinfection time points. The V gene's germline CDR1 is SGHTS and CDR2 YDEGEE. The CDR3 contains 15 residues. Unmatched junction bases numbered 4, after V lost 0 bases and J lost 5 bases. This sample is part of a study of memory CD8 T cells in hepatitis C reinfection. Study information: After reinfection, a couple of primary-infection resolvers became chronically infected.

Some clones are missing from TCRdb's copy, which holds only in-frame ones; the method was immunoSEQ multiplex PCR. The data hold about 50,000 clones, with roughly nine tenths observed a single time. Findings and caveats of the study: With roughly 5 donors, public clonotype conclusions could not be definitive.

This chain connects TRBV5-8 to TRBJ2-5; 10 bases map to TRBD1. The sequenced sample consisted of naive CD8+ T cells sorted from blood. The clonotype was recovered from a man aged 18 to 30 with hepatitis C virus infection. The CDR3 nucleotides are TGTGCCAGCAGCTTGGGACAGGGGGCGCGTGAGACCCAGTACTTC. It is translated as CASSLGQGARETQYF.